This is a list of T cell receptor beta chains from one sample in a study of technical replicates of blood from a few donors. The method was immunoSEQ multiplex PCR; TCRdb's version includes in-frame clones alone and lacks a portion of them. The table shows about 82,000 clones, with roughly 90% occurring only once. The material sequenced was T cells isolated from PBMCs. Receptor source: a human donor in good health. Each CDR3 is given with its conserved first and last residue. A D gene is named only where the DNA matches it firmly. Expanded clones get a size class; other rows say once, few or many, or leave the size out.

>14|TRBV6-1|TRBJ1-2|NA|NA
CASLGGGLFYGYTF
TGTGCCAGCCTTGGGGGCGGATTATTCTATGGCTACACCTTC
>17|TRBV23-1|TRBJ1-4|TRBD1|NA
CASSHRRQGDIDEKLFF
TGCGCCAGCAGTCACAGACGACAGGGAGATATCGATGAAAAACTGTTTTTT
>12|TRBV25-1|TRBJ1-3|NA|NA
CASSATGNTIYF
TGTGCCAGCAGTGCTACTGGAAACACCATATATTTT
>15|TRBV28|TRBJ1-5|NA|NA
CATLTQGTNNQPQHF
TGTGCCACCCTTACCCAGGGAACTAACAATCAGCCCCAGCATTTT
>15|TRBV7-7|TRBJ2-1|TRBD2|NA
CASSEGLAEGNEQFF
TGTGCCAGCAGCGAGGGACTAGCGGAGGGCAATGAGCAGTTCTTC
>13|TRBV7-2|TRBJ2-7|NA|once
CASSLRDSYEQYF
TGTGCCAGCAGCCTGCGGGACTCCTACGAGCAGTACTTC
>19|TRBV5-1|TRBJ2-6|TRBD2|NA
CASSLEGVAGVGGANVLTF
TGCGCCAGCAGCTTGGAGGGGGTAGCGGGAGTAGGTGGGGCCAACGTCCTGACTTTC
>14|TRBV7-3|TRBJ2-7|TRBD1|NA
CASSLGQGFNEQYF
TGTGCCAGCAGCTTAGGACAGGGTTTCAACGAGCAGTACTTC
>16|TRBV7-2|TRBJ2-4|TRBD2|NA
CASSPGLALAKNIQYF
TGTGCCAGCAGCCCCGGACTAGCGCTAGCCAAAAACATTCAGTACTTC
>15|TRBV30|TRBJ2-1|TRBD2|NA
CAWSVGLAGVEEQFF
TGTGCCTGGAGTGTAGGGCTAGCGGGAGTTGAGGAGCAGTTCTTC
>16|TRBV10-1|TRBJ1-2|NA|few
CASSEETAKGSYGYTF
TGCGCCAGCAGTGAAGAAACAGCCAAGGGGTCCTATGGCTACACCTTC
>13|TRBV30|TRBJ2-2|NA|NA
CAWTRGYTGELFF
TGTGCCTGGACCAGGGGATACACCGGGGAGCTGTTTTTT
>12|TRBV2|TRBJ2-1|NA|NA
CASSGGRNEQFF
TGTGCCAGCAGTGGAGGGAGGAATGAGCAGTTCTTC
>16|TRBV4-1|TRBJ2-7|NA|NA
CASSQAPGLGFYEQYF
TGCGCCAGCAGCCAAGCTCCGGGACTTGGCTTCTACGAGCAGTACTTC
>14|TRBV6-5|TRBJ1-5|TRBD1|NA
CASSQGQGSQPQHF
TGTGCCAGCAGCCAGGGACAGGGAAGTCAGCCCCAGCATTTT
>15|TRBV6-1|TRBJ2-3|TRBD2|NA
CASSEVAGVTDTQYF
TGTGCCAGCAGTGAGGTAGCGGGGGTCACAGATACGCAGTATTTT
>11|TRBV2|TRBJ1-2|NA|NA
CASRAEGGYTF
TGTGCCAGCAGGGCCGAGGGTGGCTACACCTTC
>16|TRBV7-9|TRBJ2-3|TRBD2|NA
CASSLGLAESTDTQYF
TGTGCCAGCAGCTTAGGACTAGCGGAGTCCACAGATACGCAGTATTTT
>11|TRBV20-1|TRBJ2-1|NA|NA
CSARVQNEQFF
TGCAGTGCTAGAGTTCAGAATGAGCAGTTCTTC
>16|TRBV27|TRBJ2-7|NA|NA
CASSLTGQIVGYEQYF
TGTGCCAGCAGTTTAACGGGACAAATCGTGGGCTACGAGCAGTACTTC
>12|TRBV11-2|TRBJ2-5|NA|NA
CASSPHQETQYF
TGTGCCAGCAGCCCTCACCAAGAGACCCAGTACTTC
>16|TRBV10-3|TRBJ1-3|NA|NA
CAISGSGSPNGNTIYF
TGTGCCATCTCGGGATCGGGTAGCCCTAATGGAAACACCATATATTTT
>14|TRBV5-1|TRBJ2-5|TRBD1|NA
CASSMTGGTETQYF
TGCGCCAGCAGCATGACAGGGGGCACCGAGACCCAGTACTTC
>13|TRBV7-2|TRBJ1-1|NA|NA
CASSLSGNTEAFF
TGTGCCAGCAGCTTATCTGGCAACACTGAAGCTTTCTTT
>14|TRBV7-8|TRBJ1-5|NA|NA
CASSKDGGNQPQHF
TGTGCCAGCAGCAAGGACGGGGGAAATCAGCCCCAGCATTTT
>14|TRBV6-5|TRBJ1-3|NA|NA
CASSLGGNGNTIYF
TGTGCCAGCAGCCTAGGGGGTAATGGAAACACCATATATTTT
>14|TRBV7-9|TRBJ2-7|NA|NA
CASSFPGDPYEQYF
TGTGCCAGCAGCTTCCCAGGGGACCCCTACGAGCAGTACTTC
>17|TRBV10-3|TRBJ1-1|TRBD1|NA
CAISERMDRAVDTEAFF
TGTGCCATCAGTGAGCGGATGGACAGGGCTGTTGACACTGAAGCTTTCTTT
>13|TRBV30|TRBJ1-4|TRBD1|NA
CAWTPQGGEKLFF
TGTGCCTGGACACCCCAGGGGGGTGAAAAACTGTTTTTT
>15|TRBV18|TRBJ2-3|TRBD2|once
CASSPPARSGGGQYF
TGTGCCAGCTCACCACCTGCCCGATCTGGGGGGGGGCAGTATTTT
>16|TRBV7-2|TRBJ2-1|NA|NA
CASSSWLSAPNDEQFF
TGTGCCAGCAGCTCCTGGCTCTCAGCGCCGAATGATGAGCAGTTCTTC
>12|TRBV6-5|TRBJ1-1|NA|NA
CASSYLGLEAFF
TGTGCCAGCAGTTACCTGGGGCTCGAAGCTTTCTTT
>14|TRBV5-4|TRBJ2-7|NA|NA
CASSLPRGAGEQYF
TGTGCCAGCAGCTTACCCAGGGGAGCAGGAGAGCAGTACTTC
>15|TRBV9|TRBJ2-3|TRBD1|NA
CASTRGIASTDTQYF
TGTGCCAGCACCAGGGGGATAGCTAGCACAGATACGCAGTATTTT
>15|TRBV11-3|TRBJ2-7|NA|NA
CASTPGAGQDYEQYF
TGTGCCAGCACCCCAGGAGCGGGACAGGACTACGAGCAGTACTTC
>15|TRBV6-5|TRBJ1-1|NA|NA
CASSYLPERNTEAFF
TGTGCCAGCAGTTACTTGCCGGAGAGGAACACTGAAGCTTTCTTT
>15|TRBV4-1|TRBJ2-1|TRBD2|NA
CASSPPGLADNEQFF
TGCGCCAGCAGTCCCCCGGGACTAGCCGACAATGAGCAGTTCTTC
>11|TRBV6-6|TRBJ2-7|NA|NA
CASTDRYEQYF
TGTGCCAGCACCGACAGATACGAGCAGTACTTC
>13|TRBV30|TRBJ2-7|NA|NA
CAWTSSSSYEQYF
TGTGCCTGGACATCATCGAGCTCCTACGAGCAGTACTTC
>13|TRBV11-2|TRBJ2-1|TRBD2|NA
CASSPSGRHEQFF
TGTGCCAGCAGCCCTAGCGGGAGACATGAGCAGTTCTTC
>15|TRBV6-5|TRBJ2-7|NA|NA
CASSRGLTYSYEQYF
TGTGCCAGCAGTCGAGGACTAACCTACTCCTACGAGCAGTACTTC
>15|TRBV5-4|TRBJ2-1|TRBD1|NA
CASSKGTGGYNEQFF
TGTGCCAGCAGCAAGGGGACAGGAGGGTACAATGAGCAGTTCTTC
>14|TRBV18|TRBJ2-5|NA|NA
CASSPIAGVETQYF
TGTGCCAGCTCACCTATTGCAGGGGTGGAGACCCAGTACTTC
>14|TRBV7-8|TRBJ1-1|NA|NA
CASSLNGAATEAFF
TGTGCCAGCAGCTTAAATGGGGCAGCCACTGAAGCTTTCTTT
>13|TRBV19|TRBJ1-3|TRBD1|NA
CASSTGGGNTIYF
TGTGCCAGTTCGACAGGGGGAGGAAACACCATATATTTT
>14|TRBV5-1|TRBJ1-5|NA|NA
CASSLDKGVPPQHF
TGCGCCAGCAGCTTGGACAAAGGGGTACCGCCCCAGCATTTT
>18|TRBV7-9|TRBJ2-3|TRBD1|NA
CASTHPPPGQGRTDTQYF
TGTGCCAGCACCCACCCCCCGCCGGGACAGGGGAGGACAGATACGCAGTATTTT
>15|TRBV28|TRBJ1-5|TRBD1|NA
CASSFVGQGEKPQHF
TGTGCCAGCAGTTTTGTGGGACAGGGGGAGAAGCCCCAGCATTTT
>14|TRBV27|TRBJ2-1|TRBD2|NA
CASSLTSAGDEQFF
TGTGCCAGCAGTCTGACTAGCGCGGGGGATGAGCAGTTCTTC
>15|TRBV7-2|TRBJ1-4|TRBD1|NA
CASSFWGQRLEKLFF
TGTGCCAGCAGCTTTTGGGGACAGCGGCTTGAAAAACTGTTTTTT
>15|TRBV28|TRBJ2-7|TRBD2|NA
CASSFPVLAFDEQYF
TGTGCCAGCAGTTTTCCGGTACTAGCGTTCGACGAGCAGTACTTC
>13|TRBV10-2|TRBJ2-1|NA|NA
CASRTGVYNEQFF
TGCGCCAGCAGGACGGGGGTATACAATGAGCAGTTCTTC
>18|TRBV21-1|TRBJ2-2|NA|NA
CASSKVTSGSRRTGELFF
TGTGCCAGCAGCAAAGTGACTAGCGGGAGTAGAAGGACCGGGGAGCTGTTTTTT
>15|TRBV5-6|TRBJ1-1|NA|NA
CASSLVGTMNTEAFF
TGTGCCAGCAGCTTGGTAGGGACAATGAACACTGAAGCTTTCTTT
>15|TRBV19|TRBJ2-1|NA|NA
CASSARQAVIDEQFF
TGTGCCAGTAGTGCTCGACAGGCGGTTATCGATGAGCAGTTCTTC
>14|TRBV11-2|TRBJ1-2|NA|NA
CASSLYPEDYGYTF
TGTGCCAGCAGCTTATATCCGGAGGACTATGGCTACACCTTC